This entry lists 9 T cell receptor beta chains sequenced from one sample in a study of CD8+CD57+ T cells in acquired aplastic anemia. Genomic DNA was employed as the template in profiling TCR beta VDJ and CDR3. TCRdb processed the reads anew with MiXCR; each CDR3 protein has one entry. This table has a few hundred thousand distinct CDR3 sequences, 82% appearing once. Patients picked for sequencing had shown CD8+CD57+ cell expansion detected by flow cytometry. Sequencing was carried out using sorted CD4+, CD8+, or CD8+CD57+ T cells (not recorded which) from PBMCs. The receptor source for this set is a human donor with aplastic anemia.

This clonotype was picked up a small number of times. V and J are TRBV2 and TRBJ2-2; D may be TRBD1 (6 bases). The closer fit of TRBJ2-3 to the DNA end suggests the J call may be wrong. The CDR3 has 13 amino acids. Germline loops: CDR1 SNHLY, CDR2 FYNNEI. This CDR3 is CASGAGDTGTQYF. CDR3 bases: TGTGCCAGCGGGGCCGGGGACACCGGTACGCAGTATTTT.

The V gene is TRBV7-9, the J gene TRBJ1-2; D is perhaps TRBD1 (6 bases). Trimming left V 3 bases short and J 12 bases short, with 23 bases between. This CDR3 comprises 15 residues. Germline values: CDR1 SEHNR, CDR2 FQNEAQ (reference sequence). In nucleotides, the CDR3 is TGTGCCAGCAGCTTTAAAAGGAGCGGGGGCTATGGTGACACCTTC. It encodes CASSFKRSGGYGDTF. The full variable domain, in which reference TRBV7-9 and TRBJ1-2 provide the parts outside the CDR3, is DTGVSQNPRHKITKRGQNVTFRCDPISEHNRLYWYRQTLGQGPEFLTYFQNEAQLEKSRLLSDRFSAERPKGSFSTLEIQRTEQGDSAMYLCASSFKRSGGYGDTFGSGTRLTVV.

This chain uses TRBV20-1 with TRBJ1-5; D ambiguous. The CDR3 length is 11 residues. CDR1 is DFQATT, CDR2 SNEGSKA, per germline (reference sequence). V gave up 3 bases and J gave up 14 bases, with 14 bases separating them. CDR3 nucleotides: TGCAGTGCTAGGCTCGGCCTTGAGGAGCATTTT. Its protein product is CSARLGLEEHF.

Notes on this clonotype: The junction and the germline gene differ at one end; a read error may be behind it. V is TRBV4-3 and J is TRBJ1-2, with 7 nucleotides matching TRBD1. The CDR3 has 15 amino acids. Germline V gives CDR1 LGHNA, CDR2 YSLEER. For the CDR3, the DNA is TGCGCCAGCAGCCAAGATTGGGACAGCTACTATGACTACACCTTC. It is translated as CASSQDWDSYYDYTF.

As for this clonotype: The CDR3 does not end in the conserved phenylalanine or tryptophan, so this is likely a read error. The limits of the CDR3 on the DNA are not certain, so only TCRdb's listed CDR3 is given. The chain uses TRBV2 and TRBJ1-1; the table's D call of TRBD1 was not tested on the DNA. The CDR3 numbers 15 amino acids, ends counted. CDR1 is SNHLY, CDR2 FYNNEI, per germline. The CDR3 sequence: CASGVGGTDTQYVGS.

In regard to this clonotype: Because the CDR3's place on the DNA is in doubt, the DNA is left out and the CDR3 is given as listed by TCRdb. The chain uses TRBV7-7 and TRBJ1-5. Germline V CDR1 and CDR2: SSHAT, FNYEAQ (reference sequence). The CDR3 extends over 15 residues, inclusive of both ends. CDR3 amino acids: CASSLCPWSEQFFDF.

This sequence joins TRBV11-1 and TRBJ2-3, with no clear D. Germline values: CDR1 SGHAT, CDR2 FQDESV (reference sequence). V shed 0 bases and J shed 7 bases, with 8 bases lying between them. This CDR3 comprises 13 residues. This chain's CDR3 is CASSLAGSYTQYF. The DNA of the CDR3 is TGTGCCAGCAGCTTAGCGGGTAGCTATACGCAGTATTTT.

About this clonotype itself: The junction does not match germline at one end; this may be a read error. The chain couples TRBV19 to TRBJ2-1; TRBD1 or TRBD2 may be the D gene (6 bases each). The J call may not be correct, given that the DNA end is closer to TRBJ2-7. Germline V lookup: CDR1 LNHDA, CDR2 SQIVND (reference sequence). The CDR3 sequence is 13 residues long. The CDR3 sequence is CASRQGLAYGQYF. CDR3 nucleotide sequence: TGTGCCAGTAGACAGGGACTCGCGTACGGGCAGTACTTC.

The chain combines TRBV19 with TRBJ2-5, with 11 nucleotides matching TRBD2. The CDR3 length is 15 residues. CDR1 and CDR2 from the germline V gene are LNHDA and SQIVND (reference sequence). The V segment lost 5 bases and the J segment 3 bases; nucleotides outside the gene matches: 5. CDR3 sequence (DNA): TGTGCCAGTAGTGCCAGACTAGCGGGAAAAGAGACCCAGTACTTC. This translates into CASSARLAGKETQYF.